The clone carrying this TCR beta chain was picked up a small number of times. Its specificity is unknown. The CDR3 extends over 13 amino acids. From germline, CDR1 is MNHEY and CDR2 SVGAGI. The V and J ends lost 2 bases and 10 bases respectively, with 14 bases between them. It was with 60 Vbeta and 13 Jbeta primers that the PCR ran. Libraries were prepared by immunoSEQ multiplex PCR; TCRdb keeps only in-frame clonotypes and omits some of them. The data hold over 80,000 clones, with 65% to 85% observed a single time. These data are taken from a study of cytomegalovirus exposure and HLA in healthy donors. Whole-study results and caveats: One variant, a missense change in DCLRE1C, was linked in a later analysis to TCR beta V- and J-gene trimming.

The TCR was taken from a man between 45 and 60 years old in good health and CMV-seronegative. Sequencing was performed on PBMCs. V and J are TRBV6-5 and TRBJ1-1; no reliable D call. CDR3 sequence (DNA): TGTGCCAGCAGTTACCGTAGACTCATGAGAGCTTTCTTT. Protein product: CASSYRRLMRAFF.